Listed below are T cell receptor beta chains from one sample, sequenced in a study of T cells in localized non-small cell lung cancer. Produced via immunoSEQ multiplex PCR; TCRdb's table is partial and in-frame only. The sample holds roughly 15,000 clones; around 87% are singletons and the top ten take around 1.2%. The specimen was peripheral blood mononuclear cells, collected before any cancer treatment. These receptors came from a woman between 40 and 69 years old with stage III lung adenocarcinoma. Each CDR3 is given with its conserved first and last residue. A D gene is named only where the DNA matches it firmly. Clone size, where shown, is once, few, many, or a class for clones that have expanded.

j_call	v_call	clone_size	d_call	cdr3_nt	cdr3_aa
TRBJ1-4	TRBV12-5	once	TRBD1	TGTGCTAGTGGCCCTAATACAGGGGATGAAAAACTGTTTTTT	CASGPNTGDEKLFF
TRBJ2-1	TRBV7-2	NA	NA	TGTGCCAGCAGTCAAACCGGGACGACTAGGGGGGGGCGGAATGAGCAGTTCTTC	CASSQTGTTRGGRNEQFF
TRBJ2-7	TRBV7-2	once	NA	TGTGCCAGCAGCTTAGTGATCGGGACCTACGAGCAGTACTTC	CASSLVIGTYEQYF
TRBJ1-1	TRBV7-2	NA	NA	TGTGCCAGCAGCCTTCCGGGACATGGCGCAGGAGGGACTGAAGCTTTCTTT	CASSLPGHGAGGTEAFF
TRBJ1-5	TRBV5-4	NA	NA	TGTGCCAGCAGCTTGATCGGTCAGCCCCAGCATTTT	CASSLIGQPQHF
TRBJ2-3	TRBV7-9	NA	NA	TGTGCCAGCAGCTTAAGCGGCGCAGGAGATACGCAGTATTTT	CASSLSGAGDTQYF
TRBJ1-5	TRBV19	NA	NA	TGTGCCAGTAGTATGACCGGAGGTCAGCCCCAGCATTTT	CASSMTGGQPQHF
TRBJ2-3	TRBV10-3	once	NA	TGTGCCATCAGTGAGCGGGGCACCACAGATACGCAGTATTTT	CAISERGTTDTQYF
TRBJ2-1	TRBV15	once	NA	TGTGCCACCAGCAGAGGAGGCGGGGTTTACAATGAGCAGTTCTTC	CATSRGGGVYNEQFF
TRBJ1-2	TRBV19	NA	NA	TGTGCCAGTAGTATTGTAGGGGCATCCTATGGCTACACCTTC	CASSIVGASYGYTF
TRBJ1-1	TRBV6-1	NA	NA	TGTGCCAGCAGTGAACTAAGGGGAACTGAAGCTTTCTTT	CASSELRGTEAFF
TRBJ1-2	TRBV7-8	NA	NA	TGTGCCAGCAGCTTGGGGGCCGGGACTCTCATTGTTGGCTACACCTTC	CASSLGAGTLIVGYTF
TRBJ2-5	TRBV5-1	NA	NA	TGCGCCAGCAGACGGGAGCTACAAGAGACCCAGTACTTC	CASRRELQETQYF
TRBJ2-1	TRBV5-8	NA	NA	TGTGCCAGCAGCCAAGAGGGGGTTCTTTTCAATGAGCAGTTCTTC	CASSQEGVLFNEQFF
TRBJ2-3	TRBV5-6	NA	NA	TGTGCCAGCGAGGGACTTACCACAGATACGCAGTATTTT	CASEGLTTDTQYF
TRBJ2-3	TRBV6-4	NA	TRBD2	TGTGCCAGCAGTGACAGCGGGGGGACAGATACGCAGTATTTT	CASSDSGGTDTQYF
TRBJ2-1	TRBV7-6	NA	TRBD2	TGTGCCAGCAGCTTAGCCGGGACTAGATCCAATGAGCAGTTCTTC	CASSLAGTRSNEQFF
TRBJ2-1	TRBV4-1	NA	NA	TGCGCCAGCAGCCAAGTCCCCCCGCCCCGGAGAGGGGATGAGCAGTTCTTC	CASSQVPPPRRGDEQFF
TRBJ2-2	TRBV28	NA	NA	TGTGCCAGCAGCTCTTGGGAGCCTGGCATCGGGGAGCTGTTTTTT	CASSSWEPGIGELFF
TRBJ2-7	TRBV5-4	NA	NA	TGTGCCAGCAGTCCTACGGGGGTACCCGAGCAGTACTTC	CASSPTGVPEQYF
TRBJ1-2	TRBV2	NA	TRBD1	TGTGCCAGCAGTGACCGGGACAGGGGTGGTGGCTACACCTTC	CASSDRDRGGGYTF
TRBJ2-7	TRBV10-3	NA	NA	TGTGCCATCAGTGATCGGGACTCCTACGAGCAGTACTTC	CAISDRDSYEQYF
TRBJ2-7	TRBV7-8	once	TRBD1	TGTGCCAGCAGCTTCGGGACAGGGGGCTACGAGCAGTACTTC	CASSFGTGGYEQYF
TRBJ2-3	TRBV5-1	NA	TRBD1	TGCGCCAGCAGCCGCTCCCTACAGGGGGATACGCAGTATTTT	CASSRSLQGDTQYF
TRBJ1-3	TRBV23-1	once	NA	TGCGCCAGCAGTCGGTTTGAATGCGGAAACACCATATATTTT	CASSRFECGNTIYF
TRBJ2-1	TRBV7-8	NA	NA	TGTGCCAGCACGGACTTCTCAACACGGAATGAGCAGTTCTTC	CASTDFSTRNEQFF
TRBJ2-1	TRBV6-1	NA	NA	TGTGCCAGCAGTGAAGTGGGGGGAGAGGATGAGCAGTTCTTC	CASSEVGGEDEQFF
TRBJ1-1	TRBV13	few	NA	TGTGCCAGCAGCTTAGGACGGGGGTTTGAAGCTTTCTTT	CASSLGRGFEAFF
TRBJ2-7	TRBV19	NA	TRBD1	TGTGCCAGTAGTATGCTGACAGGGTCCTACGAGCAGTACTTC	CASSMLTGSYEQYF
TRBJ2-7	TRBV4-2	NA	TRBD2	TGTGCCAGCAGCCAAGACATGGCTAGCGGGGTCTACGAGCAGTACTTC	CASSQDMASGVYEQYF
TRBJ2-7	TRBV10-1	NA	TRBD2	TGCGCCAGACGGACTAGGAGTTCCTACGAGCAGTACTTC	CARRTRSSYEQYF
TRBJ2-2	TRBV15	once	NA	TGTGCCACCCAGATCCAGGCGAACACCGGGGAGCTGTTTTTT	CATQIQANTGELFF
TRBJ1-1	TRBV7-9	NA	NA	TGTGCCAGCAGCTTAGCCGGGACAACAATGAACACTGAAGCTTTCTTT	CASSLAGTTMNTEAFF
TRBJ1-2	TRBV19	NA	NA	TGTGCCAGTAGTCAAGACAGTGTCGGCTATGGCTACACCTTC	CASSQDSVGYGYTF
TRBJ2-7	TRBV19	NA	TRBD1	TGTGCCAGTAGTCCACGGACAGGGAACTACGAGCAGTACTTC	CASSPRTGNYEQYF
TRBJ1-4	TRBV27	NA	TRBD1	TGTGCCAGCAGTCCAAACAGGGGGCGTGAAAAACTGTTTTTT	CASSPNRGREKLFF
TRBJ2-5	TRBV2	once	TRBD2	TGTGCCAGCAGTGATAGCGGGGGGGCCGAGGAGACCCAGTACTTC	CASSDSGGAEETQYF
TRBJ1-4	TRBV6-1	NA	TRBD1	TGTGCCAGCAGTGAGGGCAGGGGGCTGGAAAAACTGTTTTTT	CASSEGRGLEKLFF
TRBJ2-5	TRBV4-2	few	NA	TGTGCCAGCAGCCCCAGGGACCAAGAGACCCAGTACTTC	CASSPRDQETQYF
TRBJ2-5	TRBV5-4	NA	NA	TGTGCCAGCAGCTTGGTAGGGGTAGAGACCCAGTACTTC	CASSLVGVETQYF
TRBJ2-2	TRBV29-1	NA	NA	TGCAGCGTTGACGACGCGAACACCGGGGAGCTGTTTTTT	CSVDDANTGELFF
TRBJ2-3	TRBV30	NA	NA	TGTGCCTGGAGTGTATATGGCTCAGATACGCAGTATTTT	CAWSVYGSDTQYF
TRBJ2-4	TRBV5-6	once	NA	TGTGCCAGCAGCACACGAAACATTCAGTACTTC	CASSTRNIQYF